This T cell receptor (beta chain) was obtained from a study of T cell responses to AZD1222 COVID-19 vaccine. Study-wide findings and caveats: Donor demographics were predominantly white British with a female majority; clonal diversity may be underestimated.

Some clones are missing from TCRdb's copy, which holds only in-frame ones; the method was immunoSEQ multiplex PCR. The table includes about 130,000 clones, 88% detected once. V was shortened by 0 bases and J by 6 bases, with 3 bases between the two germline ends. Germline V gives CDR1 MNHEY, CDR2 SVGAGI. The CDR3 length is 13 residues. For this clone: Its antigen is not identified.

Specimen: peripheral blood, collected on day 0 of AZD1222 vaccination. This TCR came from an adult in good health. The rearrangement links TRBV6-5 to TRBJ1-6; D is unresolved. The CDR3 DNA reads TGTGCCAGCAGTTACTCAAGTAATTCACCCCTCCACTTT. Translation gives CASSYSSNSPLHF.